The 12 T cell receptor beta chains below all came from one sample that was sequenced in a study of cytomegalovirus exposure and HLA in healthy donors. PCR involved 60 Vbeta and 13 Jbeta primers. Assay used: immunoSEQ multiplex PCR; TCRdb lists only in-frame clones, some missing. The sample has 140,000 or so clones, roughly 72% seen once. The sequencing input was PBMCs. These receptor sequences come from a man aged 40-50 years in good health and CMV-seronegative.

This clone turned up a few times. The V call is TRBV4-1, the J call TRBJ2-7, with D tentatively TRBD2 (5 bases). The germline V gene encodes CDR1 MGHRA and CDR2 YSYEKL. The CDR3 extends over 16 amino acids. Trimming took off 2 bases at V and 7 bases at J, with 21 bases between the two ends. The CDR3 DNA is TGCGCCAGCAGCCAAACAACCTTTAGCGTGCCGGGGGAGCAGTACTTC. This sequence encodes CASSQTTFSVPGEQYF.

The J gene is TRBJ1-2, the V gene TRBV7-9, with 10 nucleotides matching TRBD1. Germline V CDR1 and CDR2: SEHNR, FQNEAQ (reference sequence). The CDR3 length is 13 residues. Trimming at V came to 5 bases and at J to 8 bases, leaving 5 bases not matched to a gene. DNA for the CDR3: TGTGCCAGCAGCCGAGGGACAGGGGAGGGCTACACCTTC. Translation gives CASSRGTGEGYTF.

This clone was counted only a few times. The V gene is TRBV4-3, the J gene TRBJ2-7; TRBD1 agrees at 8 bases. The germline gives CDR1 LGHNA, CDR2 YSLEER. CDR3 size: 16 residues. Trimming took 0 bases from V and 5 from J; bases not matched to a gene: 9. The CDR3: CASSQEVGQGFDEQYF. The CDR3 nucleotides read TGCGCCAGCAGCCAAGAAGTCGGACAGGGATTCGACGAGCAGTACTTC.

This clone has just a few counts. J is TRBJ1-2 and V is TRBV4-1; the match to TRBD1 covers 8 bases. This CDR3 has 14 amino acids. Germline V lookup: CDR1 MGHRA, CDR2 YSYEKL. Germline trimming cut 3 bases from V and 4 bases from J; bases unmatched to any gene: 4. The DNA for the CDR3 is TGCGCCAGCAGCCAGACAGGGGAATCCTATGGCTACACCTTC. Protein: CASSQTGESYGYTF.

The chain couples TRBV2 to TRBJ2-7; 9 bases agree with TRBD1. The V gene's germline CDR1 is SNHLY and CDR2 FYNNEI. V dropped 7 bases and J dropped 5; count of bases not matched to a gene: 9. This CDR3 spans 14 amino acids. The CDR3 DNA reads as TGTGCCAGCACTACCGGGACAGGGCGGCACGAGCAGTACTTC. Translating gives CASTTGTGRHEQYF.

This clone has only a few counts. The genes are TRBV5-1 and TRBJ1-4; a possible D gene is TRBD1 (6 bases). V was trimmed by 4 bases and J by 4 bases, leaving 11 bases between them. Looked up from germline, CDR1 is SGHRS and CDR2 is YFSETQ. The CDR3 contains 14 residues. The CDR3 is CASSQGQNNEKLFF. DNA of the CDR3: TGCGCCAGCAGCCAGGGACAAAATAATGAAAAACTGTTTTTT.

The gene calls are TRBV4-3 and TRBJ1-6, with TRBD1 matching over 8 bases. The CDR3 sequence is 19 residues long. CDR1 LGHNA and CDR2 YSLEER come from the germline V gene. The junction had 10 bases not matched to a gene; V was cut back by 3 bases and J by 0 bases. The CDR3 nucleotides are TGCGCCAGCAGCCAGTGGACGGGACAGGAAAGCTCCTATAATTCACCCCTCCACTTT. It translates to CASSQWTGQESSYNSPLHF.

Comment on this clone: This sample includes further DNA sequences coding for the same CDR3. The rearrangement uses TRBV7-6 and TRBJ2-7; 7 bases align to TRBD1. The germline V gene has CDR1 SGHVS and CDR2 FNYEAQ. This CDR3 contains 12 residues. The J segment lost 3 bases and the V segment lost 5 bases, leaving 1 base of the junction unmatched. CDR3 in amino acids: CASSPGGYEQYF. The CDR3 nucleotides read TGTGCCAGCAGCCCAGGGGGCTACGAGCAGTACTTC.

For this clone: At one end the junction does not follow the germline gene, possibly because of a read error. The chain uses TRBV7-9 and TRBJ2-4; D is possibly TRBD1 (6 bases). The germline CDR1 and CDR2 sequences are SEHNR and FQNEAQ (reference sequence). The CDR3 sequence is 15 residues long. CDR3 sequence reads: CSSSLWTEAKNIQYF. Here the CDR3 DNA reads TGTTCCAGCAGCTTGTGGACAGAAGCCAAAAACATTCAGTACTTC.

The chain employs TRBV30 and TRBJ1-2; 9 bases align to TRBD1. Germline trimming cut 4 bases from V and 8 bases from J; bases unmatched to any gene: 5. Germline V CDR1 and CDR2: GTSNPN, SVGIG (reference sequence). The length of the CDR3 is 12 residues. This CDR3 is CAWKQGAPGYTF. The CDR3 DNA follows: TGTGCCTGGAAACAGGGGGCGCCCGGCTACACCTTC.

This clone was counted a single time. The genes are TRBV28 and TRBJ2-3; D might be TRBD2 (6 bases). Trimming cost V 4 bases and J 2 bases, with 19 bases left between them. In germline, CDR1 is MDHEN, CDR2 SYDVKM. The CDR3 spans 17 residues. CDR3 in amino acids: CASSSSPVSGSTDTQYF. The CDR3, as DNA: TGTGCCAGCAGTTCCTCCCCGGTTAGCGGCTCCACAGATACGCAGTATTTT.

This clone has only a few counts. The DNA of the CDR3 is TGTGCCAGCAGCCCCTCCGGGACAGGGGATAACGAGCAGTACTTC. This sequence encodes CASSPSGTGDNEQYF. V and J are TRBV7-9 and TRBJ2-7; TRBD1 matches 10 bases. Germline CDR1 reads SEHNR; CDR2 reads FQNEAQ (reference sequence). The CDR3 is 15 amino acids. The J segment lost 5 bases and the V segment lost 5 bases, leaving 9 bases of the junction unmatched.